These 23 T cell receptor beta chains came from one sample sequenced in a study of T cells in Graves' hyperthyroidism and ophthalmopathy. The investigators amplified TCR beta CDR3 regions from RNA transcripts. Using the HTBI primer set, a first-round RT-PCR was run on the TCR CDR3. TCRdb ran MiXCR on the multiplex PCR reads and lists one entry per CDR3 protein. The data contain around 300,000 distinct CDR3 sequences, around 22% of them singletons. Sequencing was performed on blood. These receptors were taken from a young man with Graves' ophthalmopathy.

At least ten counts were recorded for this clonotype. The rearrangement joins TRBV30 to TRBJ2-7, with D possibly TRBD1 on 5 matching bases. CDR1 and CDR2 (germline): GTSNPN, SVGIG (reference sequence). Trimming took 2 bases from V and 3 from J, leaving 8 bases between them. This CDR3 has 12 residues. The CDR3 is CAWSIDSYEQYF. CDR3 coding DNA: TGTGCCTGGAGTATCGACAGCTACGAGCAGTACTTC.

The chain carries TRBV29-1 and TRBJ2-7; perhaps TRBD2 as D (7 bases). V dropped 4 bases and J dropped 2 bases, with 15 bases sitting between them. CDR1 is SQVTM and CDR2 is ANQGSEA in the germline V gene. This CDR3 has 14 residues. The CDR3: CSVGGGAGTYEQYF. The CDR3 coding sequence is TGCAGCGTTGGAGGGGGGGCAGGGACCTACGAGCAGTACTTC.

Only a few counts were recorded for this clonotype. V is TRBV5-6 and J is TRBJ2-2, with 8 bases matching TRBD2. The CDR3 totals 16 residues. V gave up 0 bases and J gave up 4 bases; unmatched junction bases: 5. Per the germline V gene, CDR1 is SGHDT and CDR2 is YYEEEE. The DNA for the CDR3 is TGTGCCAGCAGCTTGGGTTTAGCGGGAACCACCGGGGAGCTGTTTTTT. Residues: CASSLGLAGTTGELFF.

This clonotype was seen ten or more times. CDR3 amino acids: CASSPPVRGSSYNEQFF. CDR3 DNA: TGTGCCAGCAGTCCGCCGGTCAGGGGGAGCTCCTACAATGAGCAGTTCTTC. J is TRBJ2-1 and V is TRBV12-3 or TRBV12-4; 7 bases fit TRBD1. V lost 5 bases to trimming and J lost 0 bases; unmatched junction nucleotides: 10. The CDR3 runs 17 residues.

This clonotype has at least ten counts. The V call is TRBV5-1, the J call TRBJ2-1; the match to TRBD1 covers 9 bases. V gave up 4 bases and J gave up 3 bases; unmatched junction bases: 5. Germline CDR1 reads SGHRS; CDR2 reads YFSETQ. CDR3 length equals 15 residues. Written as DNA, the CDR3 is TGCGCCAGCAGCGGGGGGGACAGGGACTACAATGAGCAGTTCTTC. It translates to CASSGGDRDYNEQFF. Variable domain in full (rest from reference TRBV5-1 and TRBJ2-1): KAGVTQTPRYLIKTRGQQVTLSCSPISGHRSVSWYQQTPGQGLQFLFEYFSETQRNKGNFPGRFSGRQFSNSRSEMNVSTLELGDSALYLCASSGGDRDYNEQFFGPGTRLTVL.

This clonotype was detected only a few times. The chain uses TRBV12-3 or TRBV12-4 and TRBJ2-1; possible D gene TRBD2, 6 bases. Trimming took off 6 bases at V and 8 bases at J, with 17 bases between the two ends. This CDR3 region has 14 residues. The CDR3 DNA reads TGTGCCAGCAGGGGACTCGAGGGCGGGTATGAGCAGTTCTTC. This translates into CASRGLEGGYEQFF.

This chain connects TRBV5-1 to TRBJ2-7; perhaps TRBD2 as D (6 bases). The V gene's germline CDR1 is SGHRS and CDR2 YFSETQ. V was cut by 6 bases and J by 0 bases, with 13 bases left in between. The CDR3 length is 14 residues. This CDR3 reads CASKPGLISYEQYF. The CDR3 DNA sequence: TGCGCCAGCAAACCGGGACTTATCTCCTACGAGCAGTACTTC.

The J gene is TRBJ2-7, the V gene TRBV7-9; no firm D call. Trimming took off 0 bases at V and 5 bases at J, with 8 bases between the two ends. Germline CDR1 and CDR2: SEHNR and FQNEAQ (reference sequence). This CDR3 contains 13 residues. CDR3 in DNA: TGTGCCAGCAGCTTAGCGTTTAAGAACGAGCAGTACTTC. Translation: CASSLAFKNEQYF. Looking up the rest from reference TRBV7-9 and TRBJ2-7 gives the full variable domain: DTGVSQNPRHKITKRGQNVTFRCDPISEHNRLYWYRQTLGQGPEFLTYFQNEAQLEKSRLLSDRFSAERPKGSFSTLEIQRTEQGDSAMYLCASSLAFKNEQYFGPGTRLTVT.

This clonotype was picked up many times. The chain carries TRBV20-1 and TRBJ1-2, with a weak D call TRBD1 (5 bases). Trimming cost V 0 bases and J 4 bases, with 12 bases left between them. Germline V gene data show CDR1 as DFQATT and CDR2 as SNEGSKA (reference sequence). The CDR3 runs to 14 residues. The CDR3 sequence: CSARDPETVYGYTF. The CDR3 region has the DNA TGCAGTGCTAGAGATCCGGAGACAGTCTATGGCTACACCTTC.

This chain links TRBV25-1 with TRBJ2-2; 13 bases fit TRBD2. The germline V gene encodes CDR1 MGHDK and CDR2 SYGVNS. V shed 4 bases and J 6 bases; nucleotides not matched to a gene: 2. The CDR3 consists of 15 residues. In nucleotides, the CDR3 is TGTGCCAGCAGTGGGACTAGCGGGAGACCCGGGGAGCTGTTTTTT. Its translation: CASSGTSGRPGELFF.

This clonotype was seen repeatedly, ten times or more. The chain couples TRBV18 to TRBJ2-3, with D unresolved. The germline V and J ends were trimmed by 1 base and 4 bases, with 6 bases remaining between them. In germline, CDR1 is KGHSH, CDR2 LQKENI. The CDR3 contains 13 residues. The CDR3 region is CASSPRYADTQYF. As DNA, the CDR3 is TGTGCCAGCTCACCACGGTACGCAGATACGCAGTATTTT. Complete variable domain (other parts from reference TRBV18 and TRBJ2-3): NAGVMQNPRHLVRRRGQEARLRCSPMKGHSHVYWYRQLPEEGLKFMVYLQKENIIDESGMPKERFSAEFPKEGPSILRIQQVVRGDSAAYFCASSPRYADTQYFGPGTRLTVL.

This chain connects TRBV9 to TRBJ2-3; 9 positions agree with TRBD1. Germline trimming cut 3 bases from V and 1 base from J; bases unmatched to any gene: 3. The germline CDR1 and CDR2 sequences are SGDLS and YYNGEE. The CDR3 extends over 15 amino acids. CDR3 nucleotide sequence: TGTGCCAGCAGCGAGGGGACAGGGCGCACAGATACGCAGTATTTT. Translation: CASSEGTGRTDTQYF.

This clonotype came up a few times. The CDR3 DNA reads TGTGCCAGCGGAACTCCGAGGGGGCTAAGCTCCTACGAGCAGTACTTC. Residues: CASGTPRGLSSYEQYF. The chain couples TRBV12-3 or TRBV12-4 to TRBJ2-7; 7 nucleotides agree with TRBD1. This CDR3 comprises 16 residues. J was trimmed by 0 bases and V by 8 bases; bases with no gene match: 13.

The rearrangement links TRBV10-3 to TRBJ2-1; D is ambiguous. Germline loops: CDR1 ENHRY, CDR2 SYGVKD. V gave up 3 bases and J gave up 6 bases, with 9 bases separating them. The CDR3 sequence is 13 residues long. CDR3 residues: CAISDLDVNEQFF. CDR3 nucleotide sequence: TGTGCCATCAGTGACTTGGACGTCAATGAGCAGTTCTTC.

The chain employs TRBV28 and TRBJ2-1; tentatively, D is TRBD1 (5 bases). Trimming took off 7 bases at V and 7 bases at J, with 14 bases between the two ends. The CDR3 consists of 13 residues. Germline assignment: CDR1 MDHEN and CDR2 SYDVKM. CDR3 sequence (DNA): TGTGCCAGCACCCCCGCAGGGTCTAATGAGCAGTTCTTC. It encodes CASTPAGSNEQFF.

This clonotype was counted only a few times. The chain couples TRBV28 to TRBJ2-1; D is unresolved. This CDR3 has 14 amino acids. Germline CDR1 reads MDHEN; CDR2 reads SYDVKM. The V and J ends lost 5 bases and 9 bases respectively, with 17 bases between them. The CDR3 is CASSEIVGKREQFF. CDR3 bases: TGTGCCAGCAGTGAAATAGTGGGGAAGCGTGAGCAGTTCTTC. Drawing the rest from reference TRBV28 and TRBJ2-1, the complete variable domain is DVKVTQSSRYLVKRTGEKVFLECVQDMDHENMFWYRQDPGLGLRLIYFSYDVKMKEKGDIPEGYSVSREKKERFSLILESASTNQTSMYLCASSEIVGKREQFFGPGTRLTVL.

V and J are TRBV15 and TRBJ2-3; a possible D gene is TRBD1 (6 bases). The length of the CDR3 is 13 residues. Germline V gene data show CDR1 as LNHNV and CDR2 as YYDKDF (reference sequence). Trimming removed 1 base at V and 5 bases at J, with 7 bases between. The CDR3 loop reads CATSRAQGDTQYF. CDR3 coding DNA: TGTGCCACCAGCAGAGCACAGGGAGATACGCAGTATTTT.

The chain has TRBV19 and TRBJ1-3; D is uncertain. Looked up from germline, CDR1 is LNHDA and CDR2 is SQIVND (reference sequence). There are 14 residues in the CDR3. The V end lost 1 base, the J end lost 0 bases, and 4 bases lay between the germline ends. CDR3 DNA: TGTGCCAGTAGTATAGGAAGCTCTGGAAACACCATATATTTT. Protein: CASSIGSSGNTIYF.

At least ten counts were recorded for this clonotype. V usage is TRBV7-9 and J usage is TRBJ2-5, with TRBD2 matching 12 bases. The CDR3 is made up of 14 amino acids. Germline-derived CDR1 and CDR2 are SEHNR and FQNEAQ (reference sequence). V trimming: 4 bases; J trimming: 4 bases; junction bases outside the gene matches: 1. CDR3 sequence (DNA): TGTGCCAGCAGCTCACTAGCGGGAGGAGAGACCCAGTACTTC. Translating it yields CASSSLAGGETQYF. Full variable domain (remainder filled in from reference TRBV7-9 and TRBJ2-5): DTGVSQNPRHKITKRGQNVTFRCDPISEHNRLYWYRQTLGQGPEFLTYFQNEAQLEKSRLLSDRFSAERPKGSFSTLEIQRTEQGDSAMYLCASSSLAGGETQYFGPGTRLLVL.

The sample holds one count of this clonotype. The chain combines TRBV12-3 or TRBV12-4 with TRBJ2-7; D is perhaps TRBD2 (6 bases). The CDR3 extends over 16 amino acids. V lost 0 bases and J lost 0, with 12 bases in between. In nucleotides, the CDR3 is TGTGCCAGCAGTTTAGCCCATGGGACTTTCTCCTACGAGCAGTACTTC. Translation: CASSLAHGTFSYEQYF.

The chain couples TRBV27 to TRBJ2-3; D perhaps matches TRBD2 (6 bases). CDR3 length equals 15 residues. Deletions cut 3 bases from V and 5 bases from J, with 15 bases between. The germline V gene has CDR1 MNHEY and CDR2 SMNVEV (reference sequence). CDR3 protein: CASSFTGDGRDTQYF. The CDR3 coding sequence is TGTGCCAGCAGTTTTACGGGAGATGGGAGAGATACGCAGTATTTT.

CDR3 sequence: CASSPVDNYNSPLHF. The CDR3 nucleotides read TGTGCCAGCAGCCCGGTAGACAACTATAATTCACCCCTCCACTTT. This sequence joins TRBV14 and TRBJ1-6; D remains unclear. V lost 4 bases, J lost 3 bases, and 10 bases lay in between. This CDR3 region has 15 residues. Germline loops: CDR1 SGHDN, CDR2 FVKESK.

The J gene is TRBJ2-2, the V gene TRBV2, with 8 bases matching TRBD1. V gave up 6 bases and J gave up 6 bases; unmatched junction bases: 6. Per the germline V gene, CDR1 is SNHLY and CDR2 is FYNNEI. The CDR3 spans 14 residues. CDR3 amino acids: CASSAGQGSGELFF. CDR3 sequence (DNA): TGTGCCAGCAGCGCCGGACAGGGTTCCGGGGAGCTGTTTTTT.